This is a list of T cell receptor beta chains from one sample in a study of molecular identifiers for immune sequencing clone quantification. TCRdb used MiXCR to reprocess the PCR reads, holding one entry per CDR3 protein. The profile shows about 630,000 distinct CDR3 sequences, 25% of them singletons. Sequencing was carried out using naive CD8+ T cells from blood, with Jurkat cell RNA spiked in. These receptors originate from a human donor in good health. Some libraries in this study had Jurkat cell RNA spiked in. CDR3s include the opening cysteine and the closing phenylalanine or tryptophan. D genes are given only for firm matches. The size of a clone is reported for some rows only, either as once, few or many, or as a class for expanded clones.

CDR3 protein: CASSLGAETYEQYF; CDR3 DNA: TGTGCCAGCAGCTTAGGGGCAGAGACCTACGAGCAGTACTTC; clone size: many; D gene: NA; V gene: TRBV11-2; J gene: TRBJ2-7
CDR3 protein: CASSAWDSGVEQYF; CDR3 DNA: TGTGCCAGCAGCGCGTGGGACAGTGGAGTGGAGCAGTACTTC; clone size: few; D gene: TRBD1; V gene: TRBV9; J gene: TRBJ2-7
CDR3 protein: CASSIEPGLAGAGVAKNIQYF; CDR3 DNA: TGTGCCAGCAGCATAGAACCGGGACTAGCGGGAGCTGGAGTAGCCAAAAACATTCAGTACTTC; clone size: many; D gene: TRBD2; V gene: TRBV7-9; J gene: TRBJ2-4
CDR3 protein: CASSLRLEMVGEAFF; CDR3 DNA: TGTGCCAGCAGTTTAAGGCTGGAGATGGTTGGTGAAGCTTTCTTT; clone size: few; D gene: NA; V gene: TRBV12-3/TRBV12-4; J gene: TRBJ1-1
CDR3 protein: CASSYILKMNTEAFF; CDR3 DNA: TGTGCCAGCAGTTACATCCTTAAGATGAACACTGAAGCTTTCTTT; clone size: few; D gene: NA; V gene: TRBV6-2/TRBV6-3; J gene: TRBJ1-1
CDR3 protein: CASSIDRGTDTQYF; CDR3 DNA: TGTGCCAGTAGTATAGACCGGGGAACAGATACGCAGTATTTT; clone size: once; D gene: NA; V gene: TRBV19; J gene: TRBJ2-3
CDR3 protein: CASSVGPYTEAFF; CDR3 DNA: TGTGCCAGCAGCGTAGGACCTTACACTGAAGCTTTCTTT; clone size: NA; D gene: NA; V gene: TRBV9; J gene: TRBJ1-1
CDR3 protein: CASSRDRGAKNIQYF; CDR3 DNA: TGTGCCAGCAGCCGTGACAGGGGAGCCAAAAACATTCAGTACTTC; clone size: many; D gene: TRBD1; V gene: TRBV28; J gene: TRBJ2-4
CDR3 protein: CASSQDWAGASYNEQFF; CDR3 DNA: TGTGCCAGCAGCCAAGATTGGGCGGGGGCCTCCTACAATGAGCAGTTCTTC; clone size: few; D gene: NA; V gene: TRBV14; J gene: TRBJ2-1
CDR3 protein: CASSLTGGRVEKLFF; CDR3 DNA: TGCGCCAGCAGCCTGACAGGGGGCCGTGTGGAAAAACTGTTTTTT; clone size: NA; D gene: TRBD1; V gene: TRBV5-1; J gene: TRBJ1-4
CDR3 protein: CASSSDRDTHYEQYF; CDR3 DNA: TGTGCCAGCAGCTCCGACCGGGACACCCACTACGAGCAGTACTTC; clone size: NA; D gene: NA; V gene: TRBV13; J gene: TRBJ2-7
CDR3 protein: CASSFALSGGPADTQYF; CDR3 DNA: TGTGCCAGCAGTTTTGCATTGTCGGGAGGGCCCGCAGATACGCAGTATTTT; clone size: few; D gene: TRBD2; V gene: TRBV28; J gene: TRBJ2-3
CDR3 protein: CASSILDRVAAVDGYTF; CDR3 DNA: TGTGCCAGTAGTATTTTGGACAGGGTAGCAGCCGTAGATGGCTACACCTTC; clone size: few; D gene: TRBD1; V gene: TRBV19; J gene: TRBJ1-2
CDR3 protein: CASSLGRTWGSSDTQYF; CDR3 DNA: TGTGCCAGCAGTTTAGGCCGGACCTGGGGTAGCTCAGATACGCAGTATTTT; clone size: NA; D gene: NA; V gene: TRBV27; J gene: TRBJ2-3
CDR3 protein: CASKPSGGLVSKQPQHF; CDR3 DNA: TGTGCCAGCAAACCAAGTGGGGGTTTGGTCTCCAAGCAGCCCCAGCATTTT; clone size: many; D gene: NA; V gene: TRBV27; J gene: TRBJ1-5
CDR3 protein: CASSLDFRDISSYNEQFF; CDR3 DNA: TGTGCCAGCAGCTTAGATTTCCGGGACATAAGCTCCTACAATGAGCAGTTCTTC; clone size: NA; D gene: NA; V gene: TRBV11-1; J gene: TRBJ2-1
CDR3 protein: CASSFGQTSGEQYF; CDR3 DNA: TGTGCCAGCAGCTTTGGGCAGACGAGCGGCGAGCAGTACTTC; clone size: NA; D gene: NA; V gene: TRBV5-3; J gene: TRBJ2-7
CDR3 protein: CSASGSNYGYTF; CDR3 DNA: TGCAGTGCTAGCGGGTCTAACTATGGCTACACCTTC; clone size: NA; D gene: NA; V gene: TRBV20-1; J gene: TRBJ1-2
CDR3 protein: CASSLGTSGSSADTQYF; CDR3 DNA: TGTGCCAGCAGCTTAGGGACTAGCGGGAGTTCTGCAGATACGCAGTATTTT; clone size: many; D gene: TRBD2; V gene: TRBV7-3; J gene: TRBJ2-3
CDR3 protein: CASSLRGVLETQYF; CDR3 DNA: TGTGCCAGCAGTTTGCGGGGGGTCTTGGAGACCCAGTACTTC; clone size: NA; D gene: TRBD2; V gene: TRBV12-3/TRBV12-4; J gene: TRBJ2-5
CDR3 protein: CASSFRGLNTEAFF; CDR3 DNA: TGTGCCAGCAGTTTTAGAGGGCTGAACACTGAAGCTTTCTTT; clone size: many; D gene: NA; V gene: TRBV28; J gene: TRBJ1-1
CDR3 protein: CASSPRDRGMETQYF; CDR3 DNA: TGTGCCAGCAGCCCCAGGGACAGGGGTATGGAGACCCAGTACTTC; clone size: many; D gene: TRBD1; V gene: TRBV5-5; J gene: TRBJ2-5
CDR3 protein: CASGEFGPQIGELFF; CDR3 DNA: TGTGCCAGCGGTGAATTTGGGCCGCAGATCGGGGAGCTGTTTTTT; clone size: NA; D gene: NA; V gene: TRBV6-1; J gene: TRBJ2-2
CDR3 protein: CASSQESGAYEQYF; CDR3 DNA: TGCGCCAGCAGCCAAGAAAGCGGAGCCTACGAGCAGTACTTC; clone size: many; D gene: NA; V gene: TRBV4-3; J gene: TRBJ2-7
CDR3 protein: CASSYPPDYPSSYNEQFF; CDR3 DNA: TGTGCCAGCAGTTACCCACCGGACTACCCGAGCTCCTACAATGAGCAGTTCTTC; clone size: once; D gene: NA; V gene: TRBV6-2/TRBV6-3; J gene: TRBJ2-1
CDR3 protein: CASSQGTSGAETQYF; CDR3 DNA: TGCGCCAGCAGCCAAGGGACTAGTGGCGCTGAGACCCAGTACTTC; clone size: many; D gene: TRBD2; V gene: TRBV4-1; J gene: TRBJ2-5
CDR3 protein: CASSQDRGLRSFTGELFF; CDR3 DNA: TGTGCCAGCAGCCAAGACAGGGGCCTCCGATCCTTCACCGGGGAGCTGTTTTTT; clone size: many; D gene: NA; V gene: TRBV14; J gene: TRBJ2-2
CDR3 protein: CARSLLLRGGQPQHF; CDR3 DNA: TGTGCCCGCAGCTTATTGCTCCGGGGGGGGCAGCCCCAGCATTTT; clone size: once; D gene: NA; V gene: TRBV7-2; J gene: TRBJ1-5
CDR3 protein: CASSYPVEGRNEQFF; CDR3 DNA: TGTGCCAGCAGCTACCCTGTGGAGGGGCGGAATGAGCAGTTCTTC; clone size: NA; D gene: NA; V gene: TRBV11-2; J gene: TRBJ2-1
CDR3 protein: CASSQEAGVFYNEQFF; CDR3 DNA: TGTGCCAGCAGCCAGGAAGCGGGAGTTTTCTACAATGAGCAGTTCTTC; clone size: NA; D gene: TRBD2; V gene: TRBV3-1; J gene: TRBJ2-1
CDR3 protein: CASSENDRVYEQYF; CDR3 DNA: TGTGCCAGCTCAGAAAACGACAGGGTCTACGAGCAGTACTTC; clone size: NA; D gene: TRBD1; V gene: TRBV18; J gene: TRBJ2-7
CDR3 protein: CAGTTASPATNEKLFF; CDR3 DNA: TGTGCCGGGACCACCGCGAGCCCGGCAACTAATGAAAAACTGTTTTTT; clone size: NA; D gene: NA; V gene: TRBV7-9; J gene: TRBJ1-4
CDR3 protein: CATAGAGNEQFF; CDR3 DNA: TGTGCCACCGCTGGTGCGGGCAATGAGCAGTTCTTC; clone size: many; D gene: NA; V gene: TRBV12-3/TRBV12-4; J gene: TRBJ2-1
CDR3 protein: CASSVGGATDIQYF; CDR3 DNA: TGTGCCAGCAGCGTAGGGGGGGCGACGGACATTCAGTACTTC; clone size: NA; D gene: NA; V gene: TRBV9; J gene: TRBJ2-4
CDR3 protein: CASSDGTSGEQYF; CDR3 DNA: TGTGCCAGCAGCGACGGGACTAGCGGTGAGCAGTACTTC; clone size: few; D gene: TRBD2; V gene: TRBV7-2; J gene: TRBJ2-7
CDR3 protein: CASSKRGADTQYF; CDR3 DNA: TGTGCCAGCTCCAAACGCGGGGCGGATACGCAGTATTTT; clone size: many; D gene: NA; V gene: TRBV7-9; J gene: TRBJ2-3
CDR3 protein: CASSQAEQGAGYEQYF; CDR3 DNA: TGCGCCAGCAGCCAAGCAGAACAGGGGGCGGGCTACGAGCAGTACTTC; clone size: many; D gene: TRBD1; V gene: TRBV4-1; J gene: TRBJ2-7
CDR3 protein: CASSLGQGGHDEKLFF; CDR3 DNA: TGCGCCAGCAGCCTAGGACAGGGGGGCCATGATGAAAAACTGTTTTTT; clone size: few; D gene: TRBD1; V gene: TRBV4-3; J gene: TRBJ1-4
CDR3 protein: CASREGQGKTQYF; CDR3 DNA: TGTGCCAGCAGGGAGGGACAGGGGAAGACCCAGTACTTC; clone size: NA; D gene: NA; V gene: TRBV21-1; J gene: TRBJ2-5
CDR3 protein: CASSPRGDGELVF; CDR3 DNA: TGTGCCAGTAGTCCCCGCGGAGACGGGGAGCTGGTTTTT; clone size: NA; D gene: NA; V gene: TRBV19; J gene: TRBJ2-2
CDR3 protein: CASSLEGREGYEQYF; CDR3 DNA: TGTGCCAGCAGCTTAGAGGGCAGGGAAGGATACGAGCAGTACTTC; clone size: many; D gene: NA; V gene: TRBV7-8; J gene: TRBJ2-7
CDR3 protein: CASSVTGLAGVYEQYF; CDR3 DNA: TGTGCCAGCAGCGTCACAGGACTAGCGGGAGTCTACGAGCAGTACTTC; clone size: NA; D gene: TRBD2; V gene: TRBV9; J gene: TRBJ2-7
CDR3 protein: CASSYGEADGYTF; CDR3 DNA: TGTGCCAGCAGTTACGGGGAGGCCGATGGCTACACCTTC; clone size: many; D gene: NA; V gene: TRBV6-6; J gene: TRBJ1-2
CDR3 protein: CASSVGTGQLSYEQYF; CDR3 DNA: TGTGCCAGCAGCGTAGGAACGGGACAACTCTCCTACGAGCAGTACTTC; clone size: NA; D gene: NA; V gene: TRBV9; J gene: TRBJ2-7
CDR3 protein: CASSEGRTYEQYF; CDR3 DNA: TGTGCCAGCAGTGAAGGCAGGACCTACGAGCAGTACTTC; clone size: many; D gene: NA; V gene: TRBV2; J gene: TRBJ2-7
CDR3 protein: CAIGEGFADTQYF; CDR3 DNA: TGTGCCATAGGAGAAGGATTCGCAGATACGCAGTATTTT; clone size: many; D gene: NA; V gene: TRBV10-3; J gene: TRBJ2-3
CDR3 protein: CSSTRETKTSTEAFF; CDR3 DNA: TGCAGCTCAACGCGGGAGACGAAGACCAGTACTGAAGCTTTCTTT; clone size: many; D gene: NA; V gene: TRBV29-1; J gene: TRBJ1-1
CDR3 protein: CAISESGLSGYASYEQYF; CDR3 DNA: TGTGCCATCAGTGAGTCGGGGCTTTCAGGTTACGCCTCCTACGAGCAGTACTTC; clone size: NA; D gene: NA; V gene: TRBV10-3; J gene: TRBJ2-7
CDR3 protein: CASSSSGAEDIQYF; CDR3 DNA: TGTGCCAGCAGCTCCTCGGGGGCGGAGGACATTCAGTACTTC; clone size: many; D gene: NA; V gene: TRBV7-6; J gene: TRBJ2-4
CDR3 protein: CASSLVPGANSPLHF; CDR3 DNA: TGTGCCAGCAGCTTAGTTCCAGGAGCCAATTCACCCCTCCACTTT; clone size: few; D gene: NA; V gene: TRBV13; J gene: TRBJ1-6
CDR3 protein: CASSFVSYEQYF; CDR3 DNA: TGTGCCAGCAGCTTTGTTTCGTACGAGCAGTACTTC; clone size: NA; D gene: NA; V gene: TRBV7-9; J gene: TRBJ2-7
CDR3 protein: CASSPIRGQGSGTGELFF; CDR3 DNA: TGTGCCAGCAGCCCTATTAGAGGGCAGGGGTCGGGGACCGGGGAGCTGTTTTTT; clone size: few; D gene: NA; V gene: TRBV9; J gene: TRBJ2-2
CDR3 protein: CASSLRGLSLGTEAFF; CDR3 DNA: TGTGCCAGCAGTTTGAGGGGGCTCTCCTTGGGGACTGAAGCTTTCTTT; clone size: NA; D gene: TRBD1; V gene: TRBV28; J gene: TRBJ1-1
CDR3 protein: CSAGGIFSYEQYF; CDR3 DNA: TGCAGTGCTGGCGGGATTTTCTCCTACGAGCAGTACTTC; clone size: few; D gene: NA; V gene: TRBV20-1; J gene: TRBJ2-7
CDR3 protein: CASSYEGASGMADTQYF; CDR3 DNA: TGTGCCAGCAGTTACGAGGGGGCTAGCGGGATGGCAGATACGCAGTATTTT; clone size: many; D gene: TRBD2; V gene: TRBV6-5; J gene: TRBJ2-3